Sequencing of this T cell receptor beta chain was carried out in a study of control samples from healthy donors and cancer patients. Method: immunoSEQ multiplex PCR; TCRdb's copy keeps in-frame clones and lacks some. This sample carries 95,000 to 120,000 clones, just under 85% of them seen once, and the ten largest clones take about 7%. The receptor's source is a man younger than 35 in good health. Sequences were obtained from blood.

Here the CDR3 reads CASSLGGHSGANVLTF. In DNA, the CDR3 is TGTGCCAGCAGCTTGGGTGGTCACTCTGGGGCCAACGTCCTGACTTTC. The chain uses TRBV5-4 and TRBJ2-6; D is unclear. The CDR3 runs to 16 residues. Trimming took off 0 bases at V and 0 bases at J, with 7 bases between the two ends. Germline CDR1 and CDR2: SGHNT and YYREEE (reference sequence).